Shown below are 7 T cell receptor beta chains from a single sample sequenced in a study of OX40 agonist ivuxolimab in advanced cancers. This table comes from immunoSEQ multiplex PCR, and its TCRdb copy is limited to in-frame clones, with some not included. The sample records 36,000 or so clones, roughly 80% being singletons. Sequenced material: CD4+ or CD8+ T cells sorted from blood, taken in a trial of the OX40 agonist ivuxolimab. All receptors derive from an adult with an advanced solid tumor such as melanoma, head and neck, liver or kidney cancer.

The chain combines TRBV27 with TRBJ2-3; no firm D call. V was clipped by 3 bases and J by 2 bases, with 9 bases between them. CDR3 length equals 14 residues. Germline V gives CDR1 MNHEY, CDR2 SMNVEV (reference sequence). CDR3 sequence (DNA): TGTGCCAGCAGTTTTTTCGATTACACAGATACGCAGTATTTT. This sequence encodes CASSFFDYTDTQYF.

The rearrangement links TRBV7-2 to TRBJ2-7; 9 bases agree with TRBD1. CDR3 length: 13 residues. V lost 4 bases, J lost 7 bases, and 5 bases stayed unmatched. Germline-derived CDR1 and CDR2 are SGHTA and FQGNSA. CDR3 loop: CASSSGQGVEQYF. The CDR3 DNA is TGTGCCAGCAGCTCGGGACAGGGAGTAGAGCAGTACTTC.

This clone has only one observation. V usage is TRBV7-9 and J usage is TRBJ1-1; D ambiguous. Per the germline V gene, CDR1 is SEHNR and CDR2 is FQNEAQ (reference sequence). V was cut by 3 bases and J by 2 bases, with 7 bases left in between. The CDR3 is made up of 13 amino acids. This chain's CDR3 is CASSFYINTEAFF. The CDR3 DNA follows: TGTGCCAGCAGCTTTTACATTAACACTGAAGCTTTCTTT.

The V gene is TRBV11-2, the J gene TRBJ2-7; no firm D call. V was cut by 4 bases and J by 5 bases, with 6 bases left in between. There are 11 residues in the CDR3. Germline V gene sequence: CDR1 SGHAT, CDR2 FQNNGV. The CDR3 bases are TGTGCCAGCAGCTCGCCCGACGAGCAGTACTTC. It translates to CASSSPDEQYF.

With regard to this clone: Other DNA sequences in the same sample also yield this CDR3. The rearrangement uses TRBV5-1 and TRBJ1-1, with D possibly matching TRBD1 (6 bases). V was shortened by 2 bases and J by 0 bases, with 8 bases between the two germline ends. The CDR3 loop spans 14 amino acids. Germline V CDR1 and CDR2: SGHRS, YFSETQ. Here the CDR3 reads CASSLGGLNTEAFF. The CDR3 DNA is TGCGCCAGCAGCTTAGGGGGGCTGAACACTGAAGCTTTCTTT.

The V gene is TRBV29-1, the J gene TRBJ2-3; possible D gene TRBD1, 6 bases. Germline V CDR1 and CDR2: SQVTM, ANQGSEA. V shed 8 bases and J shed 0 bases, with 18 bases lying between them. The CDR3 is 15 residues long. The CDR3 protein is CSPIIVGASTDTQYF. CDR3 DNA sequence: TGCAGCCCTATAATCGTGGGGGCCAGCACAGATACGCAGTATTTT.

This rearrangement joins TRBV5-4 to TRBJ1-2; TRBD1 matches at 9 bases. V gave up 3 bases and J gave up 6 bases; unmatched junction bases: 6. The CDR3 sequence is 14 residues long. Germline V gene sequence: CDR1 SGHNT, CDR2 YYREEE (reference sequence). The CDR3 region is CASSWGGTGNGYTF. The CDR3 nucleotides are TGTGCCAGCAGCTGGGGAGGGACAGGGAATGGCTACACCTTC.